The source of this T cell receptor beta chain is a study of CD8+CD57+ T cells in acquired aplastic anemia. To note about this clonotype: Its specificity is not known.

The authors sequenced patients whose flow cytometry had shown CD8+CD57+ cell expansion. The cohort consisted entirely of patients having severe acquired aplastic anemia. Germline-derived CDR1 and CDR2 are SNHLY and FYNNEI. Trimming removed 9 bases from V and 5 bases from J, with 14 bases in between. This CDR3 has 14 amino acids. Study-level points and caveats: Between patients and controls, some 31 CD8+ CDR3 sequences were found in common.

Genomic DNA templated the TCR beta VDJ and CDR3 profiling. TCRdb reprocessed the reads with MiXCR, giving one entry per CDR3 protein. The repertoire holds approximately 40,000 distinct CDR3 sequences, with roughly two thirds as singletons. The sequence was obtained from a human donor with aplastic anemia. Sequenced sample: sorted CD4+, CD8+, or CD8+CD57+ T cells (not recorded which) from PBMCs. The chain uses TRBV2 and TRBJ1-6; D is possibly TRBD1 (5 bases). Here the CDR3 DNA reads TGTGCCAGTGGCGCCAGGGATAATAATTCACCCCTCCACTTT. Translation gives CASGARDNNSPLHF.